Sequencing of this TCR beta chain was carried out in a study of T cell repertoires in cytomegalovirus infection. Overall study context: An indication of both CMV infection and matching HLA type came from public TCR beta signatures. Study-wide findings and caveats: The response measured ex vivo was dominated by TCR beta clonotypes (HLA-C-restricted and CMV-specific). Identification of carriers of CMV plus the relevant HLA was performed using cumulative public TCR beta family frequency.

Points on this clonotype: Antigen: not known.

Using its own MiXCR run on the reads, TCRdb lists one record per CDR3 protein. The repertoire has roughly 310,000 distinct CDR3 sequences, roughly a sixth of them found once; the top ten carry around 13%. The sequence came from a human donor in good health (CMV status not recorded). Some clones in this sample may be carry-over from other donors' samples. The specimen sequenced was PBMCs.

CDR3 region: CAIKTTGGAGANVLTF. The CDR3, as DNA: TGTGCCATCAAGACTACAGGGGGCGCTGGGGCCAACGTCCTGACTTTC. V usage is TRBV10-3 and J usage is TRBJ2-6, with TRBD1 matching 9 bases. The trim removed 7 bases at V and 2 bases at J, leaving 6 bases unmatched. The CDR3 runs 16 residues. Germline V gene sequence: CDR1 ENHRY, CDR2 SYGVKD.